The 9 T cell receptor beta chains below come from one sample, sequenced in a study of graft-versus-host responses after intestinal transplantation. Their antigens remain unidentified. TCRdb keeps only in-frame clones here, not all; method: immunoSEQ multiplex PCR. The table includes 99,000 or so clones, about nine tenths detected once. The source material was unstimulated CD8+ T cells sorted from spleen or lymph node cells, sampled before transplant. These receptors were collected from a human donor who was the organ donor for an intestinal transplant.

V and J are TRBV11-2 and TRBJ2-7, with a possible D match to TRBD1 (6 bases). The germline V gene encodes CDR1 SGHAT and CDR2 FQNNGV. Deletions cut 4 bases from V and 2 bases from J, with 18 bases between. The CDR3 contains 16 residues. Here the CDR3 DNA reads TGTGCCAGCAGCTCCTTAGACAGGACTTACCCCTACGAGCAGTACTTC. Protein sequence: CASSSLDRTYPYEQYF.

The gene calls are TRBV18 and TRBJ2-7; D is uncertain. The CDR3 is made up of 13 amino acids. Trimming left V 2 bases short and J 5 bases short, with 10 bases between. Germline CDR1 KGHSH, CDR2 LQKENI. The CDR3 coding sequence is TGTGCCAGCTCACCAGTCAATCAGGACGAGCAGTACTTC. It codes for CASSPVNQDEQYF.

This chain links TRBV7-8 with TRBJ2-1; D possibly corresponds to TRBD1 (6 bases). The CDR3 sequence is 21 residues long. V was cut by 0 bases and J by 4 bases, with 28 bases left in between. Germline lookup yields CDR1 SGHVS and CDR2 FQNEAQ. CDR3 coding DNA: TGTGCCAGCAGCTTAGCGCACTGGGTTCGGTCGGCGAACAGGGATTACAATGAGCAGTTCTTC. This encodes CASSLAHWVRSANRDYNEQFF.

This chain joins TRBV7-9 and TRBJ2-7, with 7 nucleotides matching TRBD1. V trimming: 5 bases; J trimming: 2 bases; junction bases outside the gene matches: 12. The CDR3 length is 16 residues. Germline assignment: CDR1 SEHNR and CDR2 FQNEAQ (reference sequence). This chain's CDR3 is CASSHYPPGGTYEQYF. The CDR3 DNA reads TGTGCCAGCAGCCACTACCCTCCAGGGGGAACCTACGAGCAGTACTTC. Variable domain in full (rest from reference TRBV7-9 and TRBJ2-7): DTGVSQNPRHKITKRGQNVTFRCDPISEHNRLYWYRQTLGQGPEFLTYFQNEAQLEKSRLLSDRFSAERPKGSFSTLEIQRTEQGDSAMYLCASSHYPPGGTYEQYFGPGTRLTVT.

This clone has just one count. The chain uses TRBV6-6 and TRBJ2-1; TRBD2 matches 12 bases. Germline V CDR1 and CDR2: MNHNY, SVGAGI (reference sequence). CDR3 size: 16 residues. The ends lost 3 bases at V and 6 bases at J; junction bases unmatched: 6. The CDR3, as DNA: TGTGCCAGCAGTTATCTCGCGACTAGCGGGAGCAATGAGCAGTTCTTC. It translates to CASSYLATSGSNEQFF.

V is TRBV7-6 and J is TRBJ2-5, with 9 bases aligning to TRBD1. J was trimmed by 5 bases and V by 1 base; bases with no gene match: 2. Germline CDR1 is SGHVS and CDR2 is FNYEAQ. This CDR3 region has 14 residues. For the CDR3, the DNA is TGTGCCAGCAGCTTAGGGACAGGGGACGAGACCCAGTACTTC. Translated: CASSLGTGDETQYF.

This clone was counted a few times. The chain couples TRBV28 to TRBJ1-1, with TRBD1 identical over 8 bases. CDR3 length: 13 residues. CDR1 and CDR2 from the germline V gene are MDHEN and SYDVKM. The V and J ends lost 5 bases and 6 bases, in that order; junction bases with no gene match: 5. Here the CDR3 reads CASSRQGFAEAFF. CDR3 DNA sequence: TGTGCCAGCAGTCGACAGGGGTTTGCTGAAGCTTTCTTT. Complete variable domain (other parts from reference TRBV28 and TRBJ1-1): DVKVTQSSRYLVKRTGEKVFLECVQDMDHENMFWYRQDPGLGLRLIYFSYDVKMKEKGDIPEGYSVSREKKERFSLILESASTNQTSMYLCASSRQGFAEAFFGQGTRLTVV.

The chain employs TRBV12-5 and TRBJ2-6; no definite D call. V was shortened by 7 bases and J by 4 bases, with 8 bases between the two germline ends. CDR3 length equals 13 residues. In germline, CDR1 is LGHNT, CDR2 FRNRAP. CDR3 nucleotide sequence: TGTGCTAGTGCCCGGTCCGGGGCCAACGTCCTGACTTTC. This codes for CASARSGANVLTF. Using reference TRBV12-5 and TRBJ2-6 for the parts outside the CDR3, the full variable domain is DARVTQTPRHKVTEMGQEVTMRCQPILGHNTVFWYRQTMMQGLELLAYFRNRAPLDDSGMPKDRFSAEMPDATLATLKIQPSEPRDSAVYFCASARSGANVLTFGAGSRLTVL.

V is TRBV5-4 and J is TRBJ2-7, with 13 bases matching TRBD2. Trimming removed 1 base from V and 2 bases from J; junction bases left unmatched: 6. The CDR3 is made up of 17 amino acids. The germline CDR1 and CDR2 sequences are SGHNT and YYREEE (reference sequence). In DNA form, the CDR3 reads TGTGCCAGCAGCTTGTTGACTAGCGGGAGGCATCCCTACGAGCAGTACTTC. Protein product: CASSLLTSGRHPYEQYF.